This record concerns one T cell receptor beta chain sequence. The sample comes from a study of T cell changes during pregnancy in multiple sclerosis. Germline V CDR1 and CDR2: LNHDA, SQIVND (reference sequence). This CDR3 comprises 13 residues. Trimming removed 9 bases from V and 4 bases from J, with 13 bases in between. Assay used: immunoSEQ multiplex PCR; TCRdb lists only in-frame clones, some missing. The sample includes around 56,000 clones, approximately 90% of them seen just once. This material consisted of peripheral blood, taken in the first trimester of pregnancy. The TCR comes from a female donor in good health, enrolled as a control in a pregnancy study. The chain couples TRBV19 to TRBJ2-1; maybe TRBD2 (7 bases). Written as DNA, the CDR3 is TGTGCCAGACCGGGGGGCACATACAATGAGCAGTTCTTC. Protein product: CARPGGTYNEQFF. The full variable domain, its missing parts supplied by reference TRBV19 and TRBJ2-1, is DGGITQSPKYLFRKEGQNVTLSCEQNLNHDAMYWYRQDPGQGLRLIYYSQIVNDFQKGDIAEGYSVSREKKESFPLTVTSAQKNPTAFYLCARPGGTYNEQFFGPGTRLTVL.